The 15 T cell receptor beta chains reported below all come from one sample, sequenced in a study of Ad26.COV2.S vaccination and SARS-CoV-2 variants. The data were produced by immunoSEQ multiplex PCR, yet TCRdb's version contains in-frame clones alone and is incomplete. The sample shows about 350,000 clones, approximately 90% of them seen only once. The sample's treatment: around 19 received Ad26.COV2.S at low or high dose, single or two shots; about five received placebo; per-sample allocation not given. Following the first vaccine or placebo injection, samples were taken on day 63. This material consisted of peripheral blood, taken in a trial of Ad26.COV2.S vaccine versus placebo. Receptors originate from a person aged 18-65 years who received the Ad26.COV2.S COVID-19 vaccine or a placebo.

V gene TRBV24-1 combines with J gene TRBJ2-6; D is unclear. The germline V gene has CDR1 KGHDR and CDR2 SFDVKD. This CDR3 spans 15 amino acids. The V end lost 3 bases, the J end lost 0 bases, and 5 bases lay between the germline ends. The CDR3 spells CATSDRVSGANVLTF. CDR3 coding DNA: TGTGCCACCAGTGATCGGGTCTCTGGGGCCAACGTCCTGACTTTC.

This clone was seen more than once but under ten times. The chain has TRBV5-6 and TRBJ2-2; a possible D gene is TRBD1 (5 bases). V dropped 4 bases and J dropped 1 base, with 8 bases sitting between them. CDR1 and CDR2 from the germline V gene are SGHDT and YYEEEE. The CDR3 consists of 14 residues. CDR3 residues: CASSPGQNTGELFF. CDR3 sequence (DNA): TGTGCCAGCAGCCCAGGACAGAACACCGGGGAGCTGTTTTTT. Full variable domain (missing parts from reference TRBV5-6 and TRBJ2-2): DAGVTQSPTHLIKTRGQQVTLRCSPKSGHDTVSWYQQALGQGPQFIFQYYEEEERQRGNFPDRFSGHQFPNYSSELNVNALLLGDSALYLCASSPGQNTGELFFGEGSRLTVL.

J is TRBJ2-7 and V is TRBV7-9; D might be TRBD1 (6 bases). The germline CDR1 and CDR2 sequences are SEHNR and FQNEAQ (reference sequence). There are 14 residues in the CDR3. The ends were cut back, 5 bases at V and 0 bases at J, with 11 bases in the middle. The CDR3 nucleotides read TGTGCCAGCAGCGCAGGGGATAGCTCCTACGAGCAGTACTTC. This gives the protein CASSAGDSSYEQYF.

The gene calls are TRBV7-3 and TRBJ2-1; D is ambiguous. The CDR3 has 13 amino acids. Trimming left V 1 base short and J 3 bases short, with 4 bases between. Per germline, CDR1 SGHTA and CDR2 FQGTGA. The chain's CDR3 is CASSLNRYNEQFF. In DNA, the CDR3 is TGTGCCAGCAGCTTAAACCGCTACAATGAGCAGTTCTTC.

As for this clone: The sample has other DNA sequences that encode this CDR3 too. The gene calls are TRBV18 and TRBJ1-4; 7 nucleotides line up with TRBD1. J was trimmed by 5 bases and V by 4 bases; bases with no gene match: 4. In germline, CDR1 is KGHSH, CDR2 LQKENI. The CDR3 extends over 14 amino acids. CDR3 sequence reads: CASSLGTENEKLFF. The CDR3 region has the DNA TGTGCCAGCTCACTCGGGACAGAAAATGAAAAACTGTTTTTT.

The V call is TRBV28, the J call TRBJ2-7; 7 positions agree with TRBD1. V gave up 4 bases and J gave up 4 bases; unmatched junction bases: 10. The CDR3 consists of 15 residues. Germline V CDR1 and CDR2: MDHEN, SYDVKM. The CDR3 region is CASSWRTGRPYEQYF. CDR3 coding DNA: TGTGCCAGCAGTTGGAGGACAGGCCGGCCGTACGAGCAGTACTTC.

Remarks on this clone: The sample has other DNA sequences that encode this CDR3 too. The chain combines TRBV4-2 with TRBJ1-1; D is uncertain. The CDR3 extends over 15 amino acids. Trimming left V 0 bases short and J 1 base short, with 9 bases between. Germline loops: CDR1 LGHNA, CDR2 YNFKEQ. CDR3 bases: TGTGCCAGCAGCCAAGAAACCGGGAGGAACACTGAAGCTTTCTTT. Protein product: CASSQETGRNTEAFF.

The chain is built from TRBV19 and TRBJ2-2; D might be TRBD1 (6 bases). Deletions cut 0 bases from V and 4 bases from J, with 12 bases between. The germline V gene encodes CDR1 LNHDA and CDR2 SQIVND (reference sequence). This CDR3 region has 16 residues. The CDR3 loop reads CASSIEGGPTTGELFF. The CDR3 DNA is TGTGCCAGTAGTATAGAAGGGGGACCGACCACCGGGGAGCTGTTTTTT.

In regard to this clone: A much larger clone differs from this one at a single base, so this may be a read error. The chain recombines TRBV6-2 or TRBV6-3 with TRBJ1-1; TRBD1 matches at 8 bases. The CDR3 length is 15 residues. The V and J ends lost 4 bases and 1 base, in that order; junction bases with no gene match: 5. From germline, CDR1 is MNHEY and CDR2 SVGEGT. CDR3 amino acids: CASSSYRGANTEAFF. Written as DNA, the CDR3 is TGTGCCAGCAGTTCCTACAGGGGGGCGAACACTGAAGCTTTCTTT.

CDR3 sequence (DNA): TGTGCCAGCAGCCAAACCGGGACAGGGGGAGAGACCCAGTACTTC. Amino acids: CASSQTGTGGETQYF. The V and J genes are TRBV7-9 and TRBJ2-5; 11 nucleotides match TRBD1. V trimming: 5 bases; J trimming: 4 bases; junction bases outside the gene matches: 6. CDR1 and CDR2 from the germline V gene are SEHNR and FQNEAQ (reference sequence). The CDR3 is made up of 15 amino acids.

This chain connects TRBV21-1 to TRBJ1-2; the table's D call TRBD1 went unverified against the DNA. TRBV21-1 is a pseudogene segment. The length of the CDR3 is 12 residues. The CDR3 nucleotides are TGTGCCAGCAGGATCACAGGGCACGGCTACACCTTC. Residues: CASRITGHGYTF.

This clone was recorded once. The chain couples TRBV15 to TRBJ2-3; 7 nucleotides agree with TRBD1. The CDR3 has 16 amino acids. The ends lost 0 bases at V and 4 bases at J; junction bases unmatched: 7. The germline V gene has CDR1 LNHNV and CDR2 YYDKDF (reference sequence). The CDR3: CATSREQGMAPDTQYF. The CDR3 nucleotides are TGTGCCACCAGCAGAGAACAGGGGATGGCTCCAGATACGCAGTATTTT.

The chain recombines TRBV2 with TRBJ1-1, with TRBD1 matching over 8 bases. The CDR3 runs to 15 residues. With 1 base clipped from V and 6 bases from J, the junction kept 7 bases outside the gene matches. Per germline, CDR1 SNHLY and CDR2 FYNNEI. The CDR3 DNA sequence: TGTGCCAGCAGTGAAGGGAGGAACAGGGGGTCTGAAGCTTTCTTT. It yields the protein CASSEGRNRGSEAFF.

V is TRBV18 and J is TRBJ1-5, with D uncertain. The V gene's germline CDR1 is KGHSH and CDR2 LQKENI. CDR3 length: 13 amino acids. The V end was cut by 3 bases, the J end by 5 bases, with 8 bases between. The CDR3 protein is CASSPGSDQPQHF. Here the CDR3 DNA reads TGTGCCAGCTCACCTGGCAGCGATCAGCCCCAGCATTTT.

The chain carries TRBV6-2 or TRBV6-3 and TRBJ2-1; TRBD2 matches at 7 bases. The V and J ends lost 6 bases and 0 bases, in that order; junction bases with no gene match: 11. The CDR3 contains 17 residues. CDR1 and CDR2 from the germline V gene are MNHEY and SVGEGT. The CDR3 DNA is TGTGCCAGCAGCCCGAGGGACGGGGGGTTCTCCTACAATGAGCAGTTCTTC. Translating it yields CASSPRDGGFSYNEQFF.